The clone carrying this TCR beta chain has a single count. A read error may account for a junction end that differs from germline. Germline values: CDR1 ENHRY, CDR2 SYGVKD. This CDR3 has 15 residues. The data derive from a study of esophageal squamous cell carcinoma under preoperative chemotherapy. This sample's time point: before preoperative PTX-NDP chemotherapy. Via MiXCR, TCRdb re-called the PCR reads, giving one row per CDR3 protein. The profile shows 10,000 to 15,000 distinct CDR3 sequences, roughly half of them singletons. J is TRBJ2-3 and V is TRBV10-3, with a weak D call TRBD2 (6 bases). This specimen was acquired from a patient given preoperative chemotherapy. The receptor was derived from a human donor with esophageal squamous cell carcinoma. The donor label of this sample is uncertain. The CDR3 coding sequence is TGTGGCCGCGGCTGGCGGCGGGGACGTACAGACACGCAGTATTTC. It translates to CGRGWRRGRTDTQYF.